This entry describes one TCR beta chain. Its antigen is undetermined. From germline, CDR1 is SGHDT and CDR2 YYEEEE. CDR3 size: 14 residues. V dropped 4 bases and J dropped 6; count of bases not matched to a gene: 9. This entry belongs to a study of cytomegalovirus exposure and HLA in healthy donors. In the study overall: Tens of millions of unique TCRs from HLA-typed donors made up an early data release. Most genotyped donors, about four fifths of 398, had Caucasian-associated genetic ancestry. Study results and caveats: Published work reported that the classifier diagnosed cytomegalovirus status with high specificity and sensitivity.

The PCR used 60 Vbeta and 13 Jbeta primers. TCRdb's table, derived via immunoSEQ multiplex PCR, lists solely in-frame clones and lacks some. This sample's clone table lists some 150,000 clones. The rearrangement uses TRBV5-6 and TRBJ2-5; TRBD2 agrees at 7 bases. Sample: PBMCs. This clonotype originated in a woman younger than 30 in good health and CMV-seropositive. CDR3: CASSPSLARKTQYF. The CDR3 coding sequence is TGTGCCAGCAGCCCCTCACTAGCGAGGAAGACCCAGTACTTC.